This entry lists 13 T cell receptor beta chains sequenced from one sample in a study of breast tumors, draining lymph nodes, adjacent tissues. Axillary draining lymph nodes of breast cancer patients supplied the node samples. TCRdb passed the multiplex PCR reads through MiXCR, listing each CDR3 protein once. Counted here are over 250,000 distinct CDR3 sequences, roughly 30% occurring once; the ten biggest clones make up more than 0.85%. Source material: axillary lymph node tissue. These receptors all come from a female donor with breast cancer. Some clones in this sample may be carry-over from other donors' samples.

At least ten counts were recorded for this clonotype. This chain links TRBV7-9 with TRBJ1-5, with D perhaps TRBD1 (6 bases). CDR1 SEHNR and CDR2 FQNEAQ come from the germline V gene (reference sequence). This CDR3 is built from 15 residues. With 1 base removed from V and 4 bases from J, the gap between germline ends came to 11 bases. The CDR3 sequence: CASSLGTAENQPQHF. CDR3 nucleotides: TGTGCCAGCAGCTTAGGGACAGCCGAGAATCAGCCCCAGCATTTT.

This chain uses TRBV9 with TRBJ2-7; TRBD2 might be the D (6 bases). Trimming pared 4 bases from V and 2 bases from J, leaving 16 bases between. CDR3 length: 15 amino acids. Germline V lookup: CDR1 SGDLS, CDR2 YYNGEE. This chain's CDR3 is CASSPPPLATYEQYF. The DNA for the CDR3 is TGTGCCAGCAGCCCACCCCCTCTAGCGACCTACGAGCAGTACTTC.

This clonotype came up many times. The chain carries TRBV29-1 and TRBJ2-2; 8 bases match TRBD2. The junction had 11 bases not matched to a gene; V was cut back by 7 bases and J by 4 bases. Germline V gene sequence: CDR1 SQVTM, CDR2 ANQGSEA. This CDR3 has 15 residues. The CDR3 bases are TGCAGCGCAGTTCGAGCGGGAGTTGGCACCGGGGAGCTGTTTTTT. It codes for CSAVRAGVGTGELFF.

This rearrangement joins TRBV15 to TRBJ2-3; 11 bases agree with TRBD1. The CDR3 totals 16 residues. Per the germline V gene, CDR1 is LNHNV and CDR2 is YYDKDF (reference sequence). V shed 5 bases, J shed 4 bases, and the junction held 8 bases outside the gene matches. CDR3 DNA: TGTGCCACCAGCCCCCAGTTGGGACAGGGGGCAGATACGCAGTATTTT. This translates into CATSPQLGQGADTQYF.

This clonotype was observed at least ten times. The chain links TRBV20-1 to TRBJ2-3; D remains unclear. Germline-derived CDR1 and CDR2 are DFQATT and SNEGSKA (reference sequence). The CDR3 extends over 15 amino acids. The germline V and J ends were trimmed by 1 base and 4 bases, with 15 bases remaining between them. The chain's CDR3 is CSARVLVGNSDTQYF. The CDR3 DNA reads TGCAGTGCTAGAGTTCTAGTGGGCAACTCAGATACGCAGTATTTT.

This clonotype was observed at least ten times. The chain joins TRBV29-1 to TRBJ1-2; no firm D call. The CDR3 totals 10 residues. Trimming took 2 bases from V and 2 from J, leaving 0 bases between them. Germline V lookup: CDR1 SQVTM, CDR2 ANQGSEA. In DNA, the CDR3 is TGCAGCGTTGAAAACTATGGCTACACCTTC. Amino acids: CSVENYGYTF.

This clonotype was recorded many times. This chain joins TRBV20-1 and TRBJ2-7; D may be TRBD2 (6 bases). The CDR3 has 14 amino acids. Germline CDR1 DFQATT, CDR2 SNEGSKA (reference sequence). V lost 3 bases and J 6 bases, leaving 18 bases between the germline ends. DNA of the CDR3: TGCAGTGCTAGCCGGTTGAGCGGGTCAGGCGAGCAGTACTTC. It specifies CSASRLSGSGEQYF.

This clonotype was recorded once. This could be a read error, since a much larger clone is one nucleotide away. The CDR3: CASSQELRRLPSEQFF. In nucleotides, the CDR3 is TGTGCCAGCAGCCAAGAGCTCAGGCGACTACCAAGTGAGCAGTTCTTC. The V call is TRBV4-2, the J call TRBJ2-1, with a weak D call TRBD2 (5 bases). The ends were cut back, 0 bases at V and 9 bases at J, with 18 bases in the middle. Germline CDR1 is LGHNA and CDR2 is YNFKEQ. This CDR3 comprises 16 residues.

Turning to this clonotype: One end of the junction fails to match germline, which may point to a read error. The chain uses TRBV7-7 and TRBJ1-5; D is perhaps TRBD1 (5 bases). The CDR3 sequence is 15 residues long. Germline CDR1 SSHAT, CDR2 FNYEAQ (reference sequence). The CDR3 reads CASSLGAGNNQPQHF. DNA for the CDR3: TGTGCTAGCAGCTTAGGGGCGGGAAACAATCAGCCCCAGCATTTT.

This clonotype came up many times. Written as DNA, the CDR3 is TGTGCCAGCAGTTCTCACCGGGACAGGGGGCTTAGGACTAATGAAAAACTGTTTTTT. This codes for CASSSHRDRGLRTNEKLFF. The genes are TRBV12-3 or TRBV12-4 and TRBJ1-4, with 12 bases matching TRBD1. The V gene end was trimmed by 4 bases and the J gene end by 2 bases; junction bases not matched to a gene: 11. The length of the CDR3 is 19 residues.

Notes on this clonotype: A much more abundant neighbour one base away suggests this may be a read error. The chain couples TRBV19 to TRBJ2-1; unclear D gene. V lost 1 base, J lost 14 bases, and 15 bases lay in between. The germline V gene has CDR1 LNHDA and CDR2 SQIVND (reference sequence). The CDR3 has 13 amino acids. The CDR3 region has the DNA TGTGCCAGTAGTATAGGCTCCGGAGCCAAAGAGTTCTTC. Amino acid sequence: CASSIGSGAKEFF.

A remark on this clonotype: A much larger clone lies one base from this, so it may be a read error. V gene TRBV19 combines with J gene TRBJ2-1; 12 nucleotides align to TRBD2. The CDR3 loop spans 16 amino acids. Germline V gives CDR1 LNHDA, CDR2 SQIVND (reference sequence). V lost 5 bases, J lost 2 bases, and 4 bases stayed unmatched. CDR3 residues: CASSPTSGGTYNEQFF. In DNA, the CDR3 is TGTGCCAGTAGTCCGACTAGCGGGGGTACCTACAATGAGCAGTTCTTC.

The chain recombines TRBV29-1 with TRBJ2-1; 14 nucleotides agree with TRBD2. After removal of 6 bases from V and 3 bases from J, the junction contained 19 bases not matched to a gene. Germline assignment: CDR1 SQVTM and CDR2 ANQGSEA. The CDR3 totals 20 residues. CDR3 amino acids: CSVPGTSGRLECLSYNEQFF. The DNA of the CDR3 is TGCAGCGTACCAGGGACTAGCGGGAGACTGGAATGCCTAAGCTACAATGAGCAGTTCTTC.